This T cell receptor beta chain is from a study of OX40 agonist ivuxolimab in advanced cancers. TCRdb's copy holds only in-frame clones and misses some; the assay was immunoSEQ multiplex PCR. This sample yields around 87,000 clones, of which roughly 94% are seen a single time; roughly 2.8% belongs to the top ten. Germline V lookup: CDR1 WSHSY, CDR2 SAAADI. V was cut by 7 bases and J by 0 bases, with 13 bases left in between. The CDR3 is made up of 16 amino acids. The source was CD4+ or CD8+ T cells sorted from blood, collected in a trial of the OX40 agonist ivuxolimab. This chain joins TRBV10-2 and TRBJ2-6; the D gene is possibly TRBD1 (6 bases). The clonotype comes from an adult with an advanced solid tumor such as melanoma, head and neck, liver or kidney cancer. This chain's CDR3 is CASTGDRSSGANVLTF. CDR3 in DNA: TGCGCCAGCACCGGAGACAGGAGCTCTGGGGCCAACGTCCTGACTTTC.